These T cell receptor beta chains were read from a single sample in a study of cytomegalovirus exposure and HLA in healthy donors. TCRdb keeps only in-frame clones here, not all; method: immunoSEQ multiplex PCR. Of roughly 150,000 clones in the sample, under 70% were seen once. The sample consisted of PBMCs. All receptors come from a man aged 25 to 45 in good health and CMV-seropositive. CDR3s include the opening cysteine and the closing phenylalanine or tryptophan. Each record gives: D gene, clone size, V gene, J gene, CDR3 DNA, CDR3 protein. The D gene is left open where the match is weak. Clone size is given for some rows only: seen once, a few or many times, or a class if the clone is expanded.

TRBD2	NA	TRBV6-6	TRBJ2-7	TGTGCCAGCAGTTCATCTAGCGGGGCCCCCTACGAGCAGTACTTC	CASSSSSGAPYEQYF
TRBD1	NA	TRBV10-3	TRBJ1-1	TGCGCCATCAGTGCCCCGGGACAGGGCACTGAAGCTTTCTTT	CAISAPGQGTEAFF
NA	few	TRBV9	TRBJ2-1	TGTGCCAGCAGCGTAGCCCCCACCAGATCCTACAATGAGCAGTTCTTC	CASSVAPTRSYNEQFF
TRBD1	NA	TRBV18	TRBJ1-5	TGTGCCAGCTCACCTGGGACAGATCAGCCCCAGCATTTT	CASSPGTDQPQHF
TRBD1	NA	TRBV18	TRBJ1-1	TGTGCCAGCTCCCAGGCAGGGGGAAGCACTGAAGCTTTCTTT	CASSQAGGSTEAFF
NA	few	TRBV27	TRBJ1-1	TGTGCCAGCCGGATTACAGGGACACAGGAAGCTTTCTTT	CASRITGTQEAFF
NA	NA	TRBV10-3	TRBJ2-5	TGTGCCATCAGTCCCGGGACAACGAAAGAGACCCAGTACTTC	CAISPGTTKETQYF
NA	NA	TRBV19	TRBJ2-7	TGTGCCAGTAGTACTCAGGGCCCCTCCTACGAGCAGTACTTC	CASSTQGPSYEQYF
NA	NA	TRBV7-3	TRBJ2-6	TGTGCCAGCAGCTTAGACAGGACCTCTGGGGCCAACGTCCTGACTTTC	CASSLDRTSGANVLTF
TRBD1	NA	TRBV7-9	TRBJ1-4	TGTGCCAGCAGCTCCCGGACAGGGAATGAAAAACTGTTTTTT	CASSSRTGNEKLFF
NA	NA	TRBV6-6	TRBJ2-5	TGTGCCAGCAGTTTCCCTCCTAGGGGCGGACGGGAGACCCAGTACTTC	CASSFPPRGGRETQYF
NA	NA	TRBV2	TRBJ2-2	TGTGCCAGCATTGGAGAAGGGGTCACCGGGGAGCTGTTTTTT	CASIGEGVTGELFF
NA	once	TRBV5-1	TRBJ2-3	TGCGCCAGCAGCTTGTGGGAGGTGGATAGCACAGATACGCAGTATTTT	CASSLWEVDSTDTQYF
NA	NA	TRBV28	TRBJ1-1	TGTGCCAGCAGTTCCTTGGGGGCGCTAGGCACTGAAGCTTTCTTT	CASSSLGALGTEAFF
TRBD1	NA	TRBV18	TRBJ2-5	TGTGCCAGCTCAGCCAGACAGGGGGCTCGAATTTCCCAGTACTTC	CASSARQGARISQYF
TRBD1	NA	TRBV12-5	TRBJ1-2	TGTGCTAGTGGTTTGGTAGTAGGGGGCGCCCACTATGGCTACACCTTC	CASGLVVGGAHYGYTF
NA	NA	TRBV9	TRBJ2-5	TGTGCCAGCAGCGTAGACCCCCAGATCCAAGAGACCCAGTACTTC	CASSVDPQIQETQYF
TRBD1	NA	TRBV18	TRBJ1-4	TGTGCCAGCTCACCACCTAATACAGGGGCAACTAATGAAAAACTGTTTTTT	CASSPPNTGATNEKLFF
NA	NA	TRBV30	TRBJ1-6	TGTGCCTGGAGTGTATTGGACAGCAATTCACCCCTCCACTTT	CAWSVLDSNSPLHF
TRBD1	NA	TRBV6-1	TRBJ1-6	TGTGCCAGCAGTGATCAACTGTCAGGGGGCAATAATTCACCCCTCCACTTT	CASSDQLSGGNNSPLHF
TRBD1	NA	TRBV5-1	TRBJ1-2	TGCGCCAGCAGCCGAAGCGGGACAGGGGCCTCTAACTATGGCTACACCTTC	CASSRSGTGASNYGYTF
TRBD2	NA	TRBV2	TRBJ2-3	TGTGCCAGCAGTCCCTGGGGCGGGAGTAAATCAGATACGCAGTATTTT	CASSPWGGSKSDTQYF
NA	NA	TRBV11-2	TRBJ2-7	TGTGCCAGCAGCCGCATCATTCATGGGTCGGCGGTCCACGAGCAGTACTTC	CASSRIIHGSAVHEQYF
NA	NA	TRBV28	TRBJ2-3	TGTGCCAGCACCACTATCGGATACACAGATACGCAGTATTTT	CASTTIGYTDTQYF
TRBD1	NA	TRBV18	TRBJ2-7	TGTGCCAGCTCACGAACCGGGACAGGGGGTTACGAGCAGTACTTC	CASSRTGTGGYEQYF
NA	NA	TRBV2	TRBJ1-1	TGTGCCAGCACTGCCCGGGGGGGCGCGGGCACTGAAGCTTTCTTT	CASTARGGAGTEAFF
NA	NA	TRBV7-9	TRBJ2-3	TGTGCCAGCAGCTTAAGTTTGGGCGGGTTTAGCACAGATACGCAGTATTTT	CASSLSLGGFSTDTQYF
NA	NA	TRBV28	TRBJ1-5	TGTGCCAGCAGTTTCCAGGGACAGCCCCAGCATTTT	CASSFQGQPQHF
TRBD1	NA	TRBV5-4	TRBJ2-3	TGTGCCAGCAGCTTCGAGGGGGCCCCAGATACGCAGTATTTT	CASSFEGAPDTQYF
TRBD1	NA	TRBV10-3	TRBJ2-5	TGTGCCATCGGTTGGGGACAGCAAGAGACCCAGTACTTC	CAIGWGQQETQYF
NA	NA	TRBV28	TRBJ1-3	TGTGCCAGCAGTTTACAGGGGAGTGGAAACACCATATATTTT	CASSLQGSGNTIYF
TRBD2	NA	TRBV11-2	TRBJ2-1	TGTGCCAGCAGCTTTTCCGGGGGGGGTCCCAATGAGCAGTTCTTC	CASSFSGGGPNEQFF
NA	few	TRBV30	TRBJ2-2	TGTGCCTGGGATGGGGGGGGGCCAGGGGCGTCCCCCGGGGAGCTGTTTTTT	CAWDGGGPGASPGELFF
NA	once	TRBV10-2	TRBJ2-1	TGCGCCAGCACGAGACTCTTCGGTGAGCAGTTCTTC	CASTRLFGEQFF
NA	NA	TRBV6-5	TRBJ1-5	TGTGCCAGCAGCCCTAATAGCAATCAGCCCCAGCATTTT	CASSPNSNQPQHF
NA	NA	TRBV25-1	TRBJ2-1	TGTGCCAGCAGTGCGGCGGGGTACAATGAGCAGTTCTTC	CASSAAGYNEQFF
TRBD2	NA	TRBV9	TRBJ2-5	TGTGCCAGCAGCGTAGGGACTAGCGGGGTCCAAGAGACCCAGTACTTC	CASSVGTSGVQETQYF
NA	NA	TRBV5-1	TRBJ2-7	TGCGCCAGCAGCTTGAGACAAAGCTACGAGCAGTACTTC	CASSLRQSYEQYF